The clone carrying this T cell receptor beta chain was observed a handful of times. Measured with immunoSEQ multiplex PCR; TCRdb has only the in-frame clones, and not every one. The sample records some 130,000 clones, about nine tenths being singletons. The CDR3 covers 15 residues. V shed 1 base, J shed 5 bases, and the junction held 7 bases outside the gene matches. Looked up from germline, CDR1 is MNHNS and CDR2 is SASEGT. Patients in Seattle were enrolled during active infection, then followed longitudinally. These data come from a study of blood T cell repertoires in COVID-19. Study context: COVID-19 samples collected from the United States, Italy and Spain covered acute and convalescent phases. T cells, B-cell-depleted T cells, or PBMCs supplied cDNA or gDNA.

V gene TRBV6-1 combines with J gene TRBJ1-1; 7 bases agree with TRBD1. The clonotype comes from a man aged 55-75 years with COVID-19, enrolled during active disease. The sample was peripheral blood. CDR3 bases: TGTGCCAGCAGTGAAGAGGCCGGCAGGGGGACTGAAGCTTTCTTT. Protein sequence: CASSEEAGRGTEAFF.